This entry is about one T cell receptor (beta chain). The record originates from a study of cytotoxic CD8 clonotypes in ibrutinib-treated CLL. For the study at large: IGHV unmutated fewer than 18; relapsed/refractory about a dozen; treatment-naive approximately 15. Once treatment had gone on for a median of 12 months, range 6 to 36, response samples were drawn.

Targeted sequencing depth ranged from 1 in 200,000 to 1 in 1 million T cells. Sequenced by immunoSEQ multiplex PCR; TCRdb stores in-frame clones only, minus some. The repertoire holds 20,000 to 25,000 clones, approximately 71% seen once, with more than 40% in the top ten. After removal of 4 bases from V and 8 bases from J, the junction contained 2 bases not matched to a gene. This CDR3 has 12 residues. Per germline, CDR1 SGDLS and CDR2 YYNGEE. The chain carries TRBV9 and TRBJ1-4; 7 bases line up with TRBD1. The sample was PBMCs, taken after 12 months of ibrutinib treatment. The clonotype originates from a human donor with chronic lymphocytic leukemia. The CDR3 is CASSFRGEKLFF. CDR3 nucleotide sequence: TGTGCCAGCAGCTTCAGGGGGGAAAAACTGTTTTTT.